This T cell receptor (beta chain) was obtained from a study of CD8 T cells in ankylosing spondylitis. The study, taken as a whole, reports: Existing reports had already noted some motif variants in reactive arthritis synovial fluid and blood.

Trimming removed 3 bases from V and 3 bases from J; junction bases left unmatched: 4. The germline CDR1 and CDR2 sequences are SGHRS and YFSETQ. The CDR3 consists of 14 residues. This clonotype has a count of ten or more. Antigen: not known. Libraries for TCR beta were made by quantitative 5'-RACE with molecular barcodes. TCRdb ran MiXCR on the 5' RACE reads and lists one entry per CDR3 protein. Among roughly 130,000 distinct CDR3 sequences listed, approximately 14% were seen once. This chain joins TRBV5-1 and TRBJ2-5; 8 nucleotides line up with TRBD1. The sequenced sample consisted of blood, either unsorted or a sorted T cell fraction (not recorded which). The receptor was derived from a female donor with ankylosing spondylitis or in good health (not recorded which). The CDR3 spells CASSSGQVEETQYF. Written as DNA, the CDR3 is TGCGCCAGCAGCTCGGGACAGGTGGAAGAGACCCAGTACTTC.